A selection of T cell receptor beta chains follows, all from one sample in a study of early T cells in non-severe SARS-CoV-2 infection. Using its own MiXCR run on the 5' RACE reads, TCRdb lists one record per CDR3 protein. This table has some 40,000 distinct CDR3 sequences, 12% appearing once. Input material: whole blood. All receptors come from an adult who was a healthcare worker with PCR-confirmed SARS-CoV-2 infection or an uninfected control (not recorded which). Each CDR3 is given with its conserved first and last residue. Each record gives: CDR3 protein, CDR3 DNA, D gene, V gene, J gene, clone size. A D gene is named only where the DNA matches it firmly. Where a row states a size, it is once, few, many or the class of an expanded clone; other rows omit it.

CDR3 protein: CASSHRSSYNEQFF
CDR3 DNA: TGTGCCAGCAGCCACCGGTCCTCCTACAATGAGCAGTTCTTC
D gene: .
V gene: TRBV7-9
J gene: TRBJ2-1
clone size: many

CDR3 protein: CATSDRPAGGQYF
CDR3 DNA: TGTGCCACCAGTGACCGTCCAGCGGGGGGGCAGTATTTT
D gene: TRBD2
V gene: TRBV24-1
J gene: TRBJ2-3
clone size: .

CDR3 protein: CSAGRGKNTEAFF
CDR3 DNA: TGCAGCGCCGGGCGGGGCAAGAACACTGAAGCTTTCTTT
D gene: .
V gene: TRBV29-1
J gene: TRBJ1-1
clone size: many

CDR3 protein: CASSVRGRRSGYTF
CDR3 DNA: TGTGCCAGCAGCGTAAGGGGGCGCAGGAGTGGCTACACCTTC
D gene: TRBD1
V gene: TRBV28
J gene: TRBJ1-2
clone size: .

CDR3 protein: CASSREGTSGYNEQFF
CDR3 DNA: TGTGCCAGCAGTCGGGAGGGGACTAGCGGTTACAATGAGCAGTTCTTC
D gene: TRBD2
V gene: TRBV6-4
J gene: TRBJ2-1
clone size: .

CDR3 protein: CSVPPAGGLETQYF
CDR3 DNA: TGCAGCGTACCCCCAGCGGGGGGTTTGGAGACCCAGTACTTC
D gene: TRBD2
V gene: TRBV29-1
J gene: TRBJ2-5
clone size: few

CDR3 protein: CASSEAVAGANVLTF
CDR3 DNA: TGTGCCAGCAGTGAAGCTGTGGCTGGGGCCAACGTCCTGACTTTC
D gene: .
V gene: TRBV25-1
J gene: TRBJ2-6
clone size: few

CDR3 protein: CATSETLKGEKLFF
CDR3 DNA: TGTGCCACCAGCGAGACCCTCAAGGGAGAAAAACTGTTTTTT
D gene: .
V gene: TRBV15
J gene: TRBJ1-4
clone size: .

CDR3 protein: CASSSSPGTEAFF
CDR3 DNA: TGTGCCAGCAGTTCCTCGCCCGGGACAGAAGCTTTCTTT
D gene: .
V gene: TRBV11-2
J gene: TRBJ1-1
clone size: few

CDR3 protein: CASNFRDRATDTQYF
CDR3 DNA: TGTGCCAGCAATTTCCGGGACAGGGCCACAGATACGCAGTATTTT
D gene: TRBD1
V gene: TRBV28
J gene: TRBJ2-3
clone size: .

CDR3 protein: CASSAGGSSNQPQHF
CDR3 DNA: TGTGCCAGCAGTGCGGGCGGTAGTAGCAATCAGCCCCAGCATTTT
D gene: .
V gene: TRBV25-1
J gene: TRBJ1-5
clone size: many

CDR3 protein: CASTLRISGGYQETQYF
CDR3 DNA: TGTGCCAGCACTCTCCGAATCAGCGGGGGATACCAAGAGACCCAGTACTTC
D gene: TRBD2
V gene: TRBV6-2/TRBV6-3
J gene: TRBJ2-5
clone size: many

CDR3 protein: CSVEDVSVVEQFF
CDR3 DNA: TGCAGCGTTGAAGACGTCAGCGTGGTTGAGCAGTTCTTC
D gene: .
V gene: TRBV29-1
J gene: TRBJ2-1
clone size: medium-sized

CDR3 protein: CASSRKEKLFF
CDR3 DNA: TGTGCCAGCAGCAGGAAAGAAAAACTGTTTTTT
D gene: .
V gene: TRBV6-2/TRBV6-3
J gene: TRBJ1-4
clone size: many

CDR3 protein: CSVEAGNGYTF
CDR3 DNA: TGCAGCGTTGAAGCAGGGAACGGCTACACCTTC
D gene: .
V gene: TRBV29-1
J gene: TRBJ1-2
clone size: many

CDR3 protein: CSARDRVSYNEQFF
CDR3 DNA: TGCAGTGCTAGAGATCGGGTCTCTTACAATGAGCAGTTCTTC
D gene: .
V gene: TRBV20-1
J gene: TRBJ2-1
clone size: few

CDR3 protein: CASGLNQPQHF
CDR3 DNA: TGTGCCAGTGGTTTAAATCAGCCCCAGCATTTT
D gene: .
V gene: TRBV19
J gene: TRBJ1-5
clone size: many

CDR3 protein: CASSRAGLANEQFF
CDR3 DNA: TGTGCCAGCAGTAGAGCGGGACTAGCAAATGAGCAGTTCTTC
D gene: TRBD2
V gene: TRBV28
J gene: TRBJ2-1
clone size: .

CDR3 protein: CASSVGTSGSYEQYF
CDR3 DNA: TGTGCCAGCAGCGTCGGGACTAGCGGGAGCTACGAGCAGTACTTC
D gene: TRBD2
V gene: TRBV9
J gene: TRBJ2-7
clone size: .

CDR3 protein: CASSLRVQTTDTQYF
CDR3 DNA: TGTGCCAGCAGCTTAAGGGTACAGACCACAGATACGCAGTATTTT
D gene: .
V gene: TRBV11-2
J gene: TRBJ2-3
clone size: few

CDR3 protein: CASSLGSGLNYGYTF
CDR3 DNA: TGTGCCAGCAGCTTAGGGTCGGGGTTAAACTATGGCTACACCTTC
D gene: .
V gene: TRBV11-2
J gene: TRBJ1-2
clone size: .

CDR3 protein: CASSQAVGNQETQYF
CDR3 DNA: TGTGCCAGCAGCCAAGCGGTTGGCAACCAAGAGACCCAGTACTTC
D gene: .
V gene: TRBV4-2
J gene: TRBJ2-5
clone size: .

CDR3 protein: CASRREPRETQYF
CDR3 DNA: TGCGCCAGCAGGCGGGAGCCGAGGGAGACCCAGTACTTC
D gene: TRBD2
V gene: TRBV5-1
J gene: TRBJ2-5
clone size: .

CDR3 protein: CASSFTAFNEQFF
CDR3 DNA: TGTGCCAGCAGCTTTACGGCCTTCAATGAGCAGTTCTTC
D gene: .
V gene: TRBV7-2
J gene: TRBJ2-1
clone size: few

CDR3 protein: CASSLVAGIQYF
CDR3 DNA: TGTGCCAGCAGCTTAGTAGCGGGGATTCAGTACTTC
D gene: TRBD2
V gene: TRBV7-2
J gene: TRBJ2-4
clone size: many

CDR3 protein: CASSTDQRGEQFF
CDR3 DNA: TGTGCCAGCAGCACAGACCAACGCGGAGAGCAGTTCTTC
D gene: .
V gene: TRBV11-1
J gene: TRBJ2-1
clone size: .

CDR3 protein: CATSRAVNGGNTIYF
CDR3 DNA: TGTGCCACCAGCAGAGCGGTCAATGGAGGAAACACCATATATTTT
D gene: .
V gene: TRBV15
J gene: TRBJ1-3
clone size: many

CDR3 protein: CSARGQGGLNEQFF
CDR3 DNA: TGCAGTGCTAGAGGTCAGGGGGGACTCAATGAGCAGTTCTTC
D gene: .
V gene: TRBV20-1
J gene: TRBJ2-1
clone size: many